This T cell receptor beta chain was found in a study of breast tumors, draining lymph nodes, adjacent tissues. Study findings and constraints: Compared with lymph nodes, tumors were less diverse; compared with nontumor tissue, more.

One entry per CDR3 protein results from TCRdb running MiXCR on the multiplex PCR reads. The sample lists around 13,000 distinct CDR3 sequences, about three quarters occurring once. In the case of this clonotype: Antigen specificity is unknown.

V lost 3 bases and J lost 6, with 12 bases in between. The CDR3 length is 14 residues. Germline CDR1 reads SGHTA; CDR2 reads FQGNSA. The sequenced sample was tumor-adjacent breast tissue. The chain combines TRBV7-2 with TRBJ2-1; D is unresolved. The clonotype was recovered from a female donor with breast cancer. Some clones in this sample may be carry-over from other donors' samples. The DNA of the CDR3 is TGTGCCAGCAGCTTGGGCCCTGAAGGCAATGAGCAGTTCTTC. This encodes CASSLGPEGNEQFF.